Listed here is a single TCR beta chain. A read error may account for a junction end that differs from germline. The sample comes from a study of radiation and T cells in renal cell carcinoma. The CDR3 is 15 amino acids. Germline assignment: CDR1 SSHAT and CDR2 FNYEAQ (reference sequence). Assay: immunoSEQ multiplex PCR; the TCRdb copy retains only in-frame clones and omits some. The sample contains 120,000 or so clones, around 80% of which appear only once. Stated time point: blood 2 weeks post-SBRT. Described treatment: 15 Gy SBRT to primary tumor, nephrectomy 4 weeks later. The chain is built from TRBV7-7 and TRBJ2-1; 10 bases are shared with TRBD2. Specimen: blood, collected from a patient whose treatment included radiotherapy and nephrectomy. The source is a middle-aged man with renal cell carcinoma. The DNA of the CDR3 is TGTGCTAGCAGCTTAGCGGGGGGCTTATACAATGAGCAGTTCTTC. Its protein is CASSLAGGLYNEQFF.